The clone carrying this T cell receptor (beta chain) was seen only a few times. What it recognizes is unknown. Coverage ceases 3 residues before the CDR3 finishes, and the germline J gene fills in the end. The CDR3 is 16 amino acids. Germline assignment: CDR1 SSHAT and CDR2 FNYEAQ (reference sequence). Trimming left V 1 base short and J 2 bases short, with 12 bases between. Both groups were predominantly of Caucasian heritage. The data derive from a study of T cell clonality in common variable immunodeficiency. Study-level points and caveats: In common variable immunodeficiency, TCR beta chains reportedly carried fewer deletions and N-nucleotide insertions. Fewer TCRbeta clones were shared among CVID subjects than controls. CVID subjects had higher TCRbeta clonality than healthy controls, most marked in about a third.

Control and CVID samples contributed equal amounts of genomic DNA. Clones were read by immunoSEQ multiplex PCR, and TCRdb kept only the in-frame ones, dropping some. The data show about 25,000 clones, with none appearing a single time. This TCR derives from a human donor with common variable immunodeficiency. The V call is TRBV7-7, the J call TRBJ2-1; D is perhaps TRBD2 (6 bases). Sequencing used peripheral blood mononuclear cells. CDR3 protein: CASSLVSGGAYNEQFF. Incomplete CDR3 DNA: TGTGCCAGCAGCTTAGTTAGCGGCGGCGCCTACAATGAG.